The clone carrying this T cell receptor (beta chain) was detected many times. The sample originates from a study of early T cells in non-severe SARS-CoV-2 infection. One entry per CDR3 protein results from TCRdb running MiXCR on the 5' RACE reads. The table lists 40,000 to 60,000 distinct CDR3 sequences, less than 4.5% of them singletons, with 5% to 6.5% in the top ten. The CDR3 consists of 14 residues. Germline CDR1 SGHRS, CDR2 YFSETQ. Trimming pared 0 bases from V and 0 bases from J, leaving 6 bases between. Sequenced material: whole blood. The chain combines TRBV5-1 with TRBJ1-1; perhaps TRBD1 as D (5 bases). This receptor was taken from an adult who was a healthcare worker with PCR-confirmed SARS-CoV-2 infection or an uninfected control (not recorded which). CDR3 coding DNA: TGCGCCAGCAGCTTGGTAGGGGTGAACACTGAAGCTTTCTTT. Translated, it gives CASSLVGVNTEAFF.